The 22 T cell receptor beta chains below come from one sample, sequenced in a study of PD-1 blockade in classical Hodgkin lymphoma. Time point specified: cycle 4 day 1 (C4D1), after 6 weeks of nivolumab. Every patient had relapsed following autologous stem cell transplantation, and cohorts differed in brentuximab vedotin exposure. Using immunoSEQ multiplex PCR, the repertoire was profiled, and TCRdb retains in-frame clones only, with some absent. The data hold approximately 61,000 clones, with about 85% observed a single time. The sample here was peripheral blood mononuclear cells (PBMCs), taken before the fourth cycle of nivolumab. These receptors originate from a human donor with classical Hodgkin lymphoma.

The count of this clone is one. The chain uses TRBV6-5 and TRBJ2-5; TRBD1 matches at 9 bases. Germline lookup yields CDR1 MNHEY and CDR2 SVGAGI. V trimming: 4 bases; J trimming: 2 bases; junction bases outside the gene matches: 8. The CDR3 contains 16 residues. In DNA, the CDR3 is TGTGCCAGCAGTTCGACAGGGGGGAGCTATCAAGAGACCCAGTACTTC. Protein product: CASSSTGGSYQETQYF.

The chain uses TRBV19 and TRBJ2-3; TRBD2 agrees at 15 bases. Germline V gives CDR1 LNHDA, CDR2 SQIVND (reference sequence). V dropped 5 bases and J dropped 8; count of bases not matched to a gene: 11. The CDR3 is 17 amino acids. CDR3 in DNA: TGTGCCAGTAGTGTCCGGACTAGCGGGGGGGCCATCGGTACGCAGTATTTT. Its protein is CASSVRTSGGAIGTQYF.

The rearrangement uses TRBV18 and TRBJ2-1; D not certain. This CDR3 contains 13 residues. The germline V gene encodes CDR1 KGHSH and CDR2 LQKENI. V shed 3 bases and J shed 5 bases, with 8 bases lying between them. The CDR3: CASSPAGDNEQFF. For the CDR3, the DNA is TGTGCCAGCTCACCCGCCGGAGACAATGAGCAGTTCTTC.

This chain links TRBV6-6 with TRBJ1-2, with 8 bases fitting TRBD1. The CDR3 loop spans 16 amino acids. Trimming removed 5 bases from V and 3 bases from J; junction bases left unmatched: 11. CDR1 is MNHNY and CDR2 is SVGAGI in the germline V gene (reference sequence). CDR3 region: CASSGNPGTGDYGYTF. Here the CDR3 DNA reads TGTGCCAGCAGTGGAAACCCCGGGACAGGAGACTATGGCTACACCTTC.

This sequence joins TRBV7-9 and TRBJ1-1, with 7 bases aligning to TRBD1. This CDR3 contains 12 residues. The germline CDR1 and CDR2 sequences are SEHNR and FQNEAQ (reference sequence). V lost 5 bases and J lost 12; bases outside the gene matches: 9. CDR3 sequence (DNA): TGTGCCAGCAGCCACAACCAGGGGGATCCTTTCTTT. It encodes CASSHNQGDPFF.

The chain uses TRBV5-4 and TRBJ2-1; D possibly uses TRBD1 or TRBD2 (5 bases each). CDR1 is SGHNT and CDR2 is YYREEE in the germline V gene (reference sequence). Trimming shortened V by 2 bases and J by 0 bases, and 15 bases separated the two germline ends. CDR3 size: 17 residues. CDR3 in DNA: TGTGCCAGCAGCTTTTTGGCCGGGACGAGCTCCTACAATGAGCAGTTCTTC. Encoded protein: CASSFLAGTSSYNEQFF.

The chain combines TRBV5-5 with TRBJ2-7, with 8 bases fitting TRBD1. The CDR3 loop spans 18 amino acids. V lost 6 bases, J lost 2 bases, and 19 bases stayed unmatched. Per the germline V gene, CDR1 is SGHKS and CDR2 is YYEKEE (reference sequence). The CDR3 sequence is CASTFAPPGQAQPYEQYF. The CDR3 nucleotides are TGTGCCAGCACCTTTGCCCCCCCGGGACAGGCTCAGCCCTACGAGCAGTACTTC.

This rearrangement joins TRBV5-1 to TRBJ2-1, with 7 bases aligning to TRBD1. Trimming removed 4 bases from V and 4 bases from J; junction bases left unmatched: 5. CDR3 length: 14 residues. Germline V gene sequence: CDR1 SGHRS, CDR2 YFSETQ. For the CDR3, the DNA is TGCGCCAGCAGCAAGGGACAGAGTTACAATGAGCAGTTCTTC. Translation: CASSKGQSYNEQFF. Variable domain in full (rest from reference TRBV5-1 and TRBJ2-1): KAGVTQTPRYLIKTRGQQVTLSCSPISGHRSVSWYQQTPGQGLQFLFEYFSETQRNKGNFPGRFSGRQFSNSRSEMNVSTLELGDSALYLCASSKGQSYNEQFFGPGTRLTVL.

The chain couples TRBV12-5 to TRBJ2-2; 7 nucleotides line up with TRBD1. This CDR3 is built from 16 residues. Germline assignment: CDR1 LGHNT and CDR2 FRNRAP. The trim removed 5 bases at V and 3 bases at J, leaving 9 bases unmatched. CDR3: CASGTTGARDTGELFF. The CDR3 bases are TGTGCTAGTGGTACAACAGGGGCCAGGGACACCGGGGAGCTGTTTTTT. Full variable domain (outside the CDR3, taken from reference TRBV12-5 and TRBJ2-2): DARVTQTPRHKVTEMGQEVTMRCQPILGHNTVFWYRQTMMQGLELLAYFRNRAPLDDSGMPKDRFSAEMPDATLATLKIQPSEPRDSAVYFCASGTTGARDTGELFFGEGSRLTVL.

The rearrangement uses TRBV5-1 and TRBJ1-2; tentative D call: TRBD1 (5 bases). Germline V CDR1 and CDR2: SGHRS, YFSETQ. The CDR3 contains 12 residues. V gave up 3 bases and J gave up 7 bases, with 10 bases separating them. As DNA, the CDR3 is TGCGCCAGCAGCTCGACAGATGCTGGCTACACCTTC. It codes for CASSSTDAGYTF.

This clone was seen a few times. This chain uses TRBV11-3 with TRBJ2-1, with 8 positions matching TRBD1. CDR3 size: 14 residues. From germline, CDR1 is SGHNT and CDR2 YENEEA. Trimming at V came to 3 bases and at J to 3 bases, leaving 1 base not matched to a gene. The CDR3 sequence is CASSFGQGYNEQFF. As DNA, the CDR3 is TGTGCCAGCAGCTTTGGACAGGGCTACAATGAGCAGTTCTTC.

The sample holds a few counts of this clone. This chain uses TRBV5-6 with TRBJ2-7; no firm D call. Trimming pared 1 base from V and 2 bases from J, leaving 7 bases between. Germline V lookup: CDR1 SGHDT, CDR2 YYEEEE. The CDR3 extends over 13 amino acids. The CDR3 DNA reads as TGTGCCAGCAGCTTGAGGCGGACCTACGAGCAGTACTTC. This translates into CASSLRRTYEQYF.

V usage is TRBV6-5 and J usage is TRBJ1-4; TRBD1 might be the D (5 bases). V was pared by 7 bases and J by 4 bases, with 13 bases between. The germline V gene encodes CDR1 MNHEY and CDR2 SVGAGI. This CDR3 has 14 amino acids. The chain's CDR3 is CASKPGPLNEKLFF. DNA for the CDR3: TGTGCCAGCAAGCCGGGGCCCCTTAATGAAAAACTGTTTTTT.

The chain recombines TRBV6-5 with TRBJ1-1; D perhaps matches TRBD1 (6 bases). The CDR3 totals 13 residues. CDR1 is MNHEY and CDR2 is SVGAGI in the germline V gene. Trimming removed 5 bases from V and 3 bases from J, with 10 bases in between. CDR3 sequence reads: CASSGTRYTEAFF. The CDR3 DNA reads as TGTGCCAGCAGTGGGACAAGGTACACTGAAGCTTTCTTT.

The chain employs TRBV7-9 and TRBJ2-5, with a tentative D call TRBD1 (6 bases). The CDR3 spans 15 residues. In germline, CDR1 is SEHNR, CDR2 FQNEAQ (reference sequence). Trimming took off 4 bases at V and 2 bases at J, with 14 bases between the two ends. The CDR3 region has the DNA TGTGCCAGCAGCTCCGGGACACCAGTTCAAGAGACCCAGTACTTC. The encoded protein is CASSSGTPVQETQYF.

The gene calls are TRBV6-1 and TRBJ1-1; the D is unclear. This CDR3 has 15 residues. Trimming took 6 bases from V and 1 from J, leaving 15 bases between them. Germline CDR1 reads MNHNS; CDR2 reads SASEGT. CDR3 nucleotide sequence: TGTGCCAGCAGCCAAACAAGGACGGAGAACACTGAAGCTTTCTTT. This sequence encodes CASSQTRTENTEAFF.

This clone was observed a handful of times. The rearrangement joins TRBV4-1 to TRBJ1-2, with 9 positions matching TRBD1. The V gene end was trimmed by 0 bases and the J gene end by 9 bases; junction bases not matched to a gene: 5. CDR1 and CDR2 from the germline V gene are MGHRA and YSYEKL. The CDR3 contains 14 residues. Here the CDR3 reads CASSQEGTGSSYTF. The CDR3 region has the DNA TGCGCCAGCAGCCAAGAAGGGACAGGGAGTAGCTACACCTTC.

The J gene is TRBJ1-5, the V gene TRBV6-6; 7 nucleotides line up with TRBD1. The CDR3 loop spans 15 amino acids. Germline V gene lookup returns CDR1 MNHNY and CDR2 SVGAGI (reference sequence). V gave up 6 bases and J gave up 4 bases; unmatched junction bases: 9. The CDR3 sequence is CASSQRDSLNQPQHF. The CDR3 nucleotides read TGTGCCAGCAGCCAACGGGACAGCCTTAATCAGCCCCAGCATTTT.

This clone was recorded only once. This chain joins TRBV5-1 and TRBJ2-2; 8 nucleotides align to TRBD2. There are 16 residues in the CDR3. Germline V gives CDR1 SGHRS, CDR2 YFSETQ. J gave up 5 bases and V 0 bases, and 6 bases lay outside the gene matches. The CDR3 is CASSLDGGARTGELFF. CDR3 nucleotide sequence: TGCGCCAGCAGCTTGGACGGGGGGGCCCGGACCGGGGAGCTGTTTTTT.

This clone occurred once. The chain recombines TRBV5-6 with TRBJ2-7, with TRBD1 matching over 7 bases. V was clipped by 4 bases and J by 9 bases; unmatched bases: 7. This CDR3 contains 12 residues. The germline V gene encodes CDR1 SGHDT and CDR2 YYEEEE. CDR3 nucleotide sequence: TGTGCCAGCAGCAAACGGGACAGCTGGCAGTACTTC. It codes for CASSKRDSWQYF.

A single count supports this clone. The V and J genes are TRBV18 and TRBJ1-1; D gene ambiguous. Germline V gives CDR1 KGHSH, CDR2 LQKENI. V was pared by 2 bases and J by 1 base, with 8 bases between. This CDR3 comprises 14 residues. The CDR3 sequence is CASSPGFPNTEAFF. In DNA form, the CDR3 reads TGTGCCAGCTCACCAGGGTTCCCGAACACTGAAGCTTTCTTT.

The V and J genes are TRBV15 and TRBJ2-6; D unresolved. The V gene lost 1 base and the J gene lost 0 bases, with 10 bases spanning the gap. This CDR3 comprises 17 residues. Per the germline V gene, CDR1 is LNHNV and CDR2 is YYDKDF (reference sequence). The CDR3 DNA follows: TGTGCCACCAGCAGAGGCCTACAGATCTCTGGGGCCAACGTCCTGACTTTC. This sequence encodes CATSRGLQISGANVLTF.